Described below is a single T cell receptor (beta chain) sequence and its context. The clone's antigen remains unknown. Base qualities are missing; no much larger clone stands one base away. Samples from volunteer blood donors who had recovered from COVID-19 were contributed by a second Seattle source. Each collaborating institution followed its own protocols to collect whole blood in K2EDTA tubes. Collaborator samples were shipped for TCRbeta analysis as frozen whole blood, isolated PBMCs, or DNA extracted from either sample type. The immunoSEQ Assay, a bias-controlled multiplex PCR, was used to amplify TCRbeta CDR3 regions from genomic DNA. Per the original workflow: Within the assay, amplification of reference gene primers was used to estimate how many nucleated cells each sample contained. Sequence reads were collapsed and filtered to measure the absolute abundance of every unique TCRbeta CDR3 rearrangement. For each sample, productive Simpson clonality was calculated as the square root of Simpson's diversity index over productive rearrangements. TCRdb took this table from immuneACCESS and kept in-frame rearrangements with V and J called. Such tables lack part of the clones; where checked against another copy, unresolved V genes explain under half of the gap, and the rest is unexplained. V and J calls and clone size come straight from that table; D and trimming were deduced from the DNA. The sample table lists fewer than 250,000 clones, 86% of them with a count of one. The ten top clones hold around 1.7% of the sample.

The germline V gene yields SGHDN for CDR1 and FVKESK for CDR2. A distance of 7 bases separates the germline ends of V and J, which lose 1 base and 4 bases respectively. There are 13 amino acids in the CDR3, from cysteine to phenylalanine inclusive. The sequence is cut down to CDR3 DNA, 39 bases in frame from base 1. This entry comes from a study of blood T cell repertoires in COVID-19 (TCRdb year 2020). About the full investigation: Samples covering the acute and convalescent phases of COVID-19 were provided by collaborators in the United States, Italy and Spain. The dataset comprised deeply sampled blood TCRbeta repertoires from subjects exposed to, actively infected with, or recovered from COVID-19. The repertoires were released in a freely available public database intended as a resource for research on the immune response to SARS-CoV-2. Where available, HLA class I and class II types were taken from metadata supplied by the sample provider and were not determined by assay-based typing. The sample metadata nearly always contained a de-identified subject ID, COVID-19 status, age in years and sex. The material from the prospective study consisted of cDNA or gDNA derived from T cells, B-cell-depleted T cells, or PBMCs. The samples were drawn from two sources: the first 160 participants of the ongoing ImmuneRACE study, and 1,254 subjects contributed by 6 global collaborators.

Overall study results and their limits: Clinical and demographic metadata were provided uncurated, with the amount varying by source and participant.

The sequence was obtained from an older woman who had recovered from COVID-19. The rearranged segments are TRBV14 and TRBJ1-2; TRBD1 might be the D gene, on 5 matching bases. The specimen was peripheral blood. The DNA reads as follows: TGTGCCAGCAGCCAAGGGACAACCTATGGCTACACCTTC. Its coded protein is CASSQGTTYGYTF.